One and the same sample provided the 17 T cell receptor beta chains below, sequenced in a study of blood T cells in healthy people across ages. A second PCR, run for about 7 to 11 cycles, used a sample-barcoded 5' primer plus a J-beta primer mix. TCRdb itself ran the 5' RACE reads through MiXCR, one entry per CDR3 protein. The table shows 600,000 to 900,000 distinct CDR3 sequences, with roughly 25% occurring only once. The data were also submitted as part of a second study, on T cells of mothers and their children.

Sequencing was done on a sample of blood. These receptors were taken from a boy younger than 18 in good health.

In its sample, this clonotype was seen a few times. The chain has TRBV13 and TRBJ2-7; D gene uncertain. CDR3 length: 12 amino acids. Germline CDR1 PRHDT, CDR2 FYEKMQ (reference sequence). Trimming left V 5 bases short and J 5 bases short, with 10 bases between. The CDR3, as DNA: TGTGCCAGCAGCCACCGTCTGCACGAGCAGTACTTC. Protein product: CASSHRLHEQYF.

This clonotype has just a few counts. The V and J genes are TRBV30 and TRBJ2-1; either TRBD1 or TRBD2 may fit D (6 bases each). Trimming cost V 3 bases and J 1 base, with 10 bases left between them. The CDR3 is 14 amino acids. CDR1 is GTSNPN, CDR2 SVGIG, per germline (reference sequence). CDR3 DNA: TGTGCCTGGAGCAGGAGGGGGTCCTACAATGAGCAGTTCTTC. Protein product: CAWSRRGSYNEQFF.

As DNA, the CDR3 is TGCGCCAGCAGCTTGGGCCAGGTCCAAAACATTCAGTACTTC. This codes for CASSLGQVQNIQYF. The chain employs TRBV5-1 and TRBJ2-4; D not certain. CDR3 length: 14 residues. Trimming took off 0 bases at V and 5 bases at J, with 9 bases between the two ends. CDR1 and CDR2 (germline): SGHRS, YFSETQ.

The chain is built from TRBV7-9 and TRBJ2-1; 11 positions agree with TRBD2. Germline assignment: CDR1 SEHNR and CDR2 FQNEAQ (reference sequence). The junction had 8 bases not matched to a gene; V was cut back by 6 bases and J by 7 bases. This CDR3 is built from 15 residues. DNA of the CDR3: TGTGCCAGCAGTAAAACTAGCGGGGGAACGAATGAGCAGTTCTTC. It specifies CASSKTSGGTNEQFF.

This clonotype has just a few counts. The chain is built from TRBV29-1 and TRBJ2-5; a weak D match, TRBD2 (5 bases). The J call is doubtful: the DNA matches TRBJ2-7 better. The CDR3 has 13 residues. The germline CDR1 and CDR2 sequences are SQVTM and ANQGSEA. This CDR3 is CSVFDTSSYEQYF. The DNA of the CDR3 is TGCAGCGTCTTCGACACTAGCTCCTACGAGCAGTACTTC.

The rearrangement links TRBV7-2 to TRBJ2-1, with 7 bases matching TRBD2. CDR3 length: 14 amino acids. Germline trimming cut 3 bases from V and 4 bases from J; bases unmatched to any gene: 3. Germline loops: CDR1 SGHTA, CDR2 FQGNSA. As DNA, the CDR3 is TGTGCCAGCAGCTTCAGGGAGGGTTACAATGAGCAGTTCTTC. Encoded protein: CASSFREGYNEQFF.

V is TRBV20-1 and J is TRBJ2-1; 8 bases agree with TRBD2. Trimming took 0 bases from V and 3 from J; bases not matched to a gene: 7. Germline CDR1 is DFQATT and CDR2 is SNEGSKA (reference sequence). The CDR3 totals 16 residues. The chain's CDR3 is CSARDATAGVYNEQFF. The CDR3 DNA reads TGCAGTGCTAGAGATGCCACAGCGGGAGTCTACAATGAGCAGTTCTTC.

The chain couples TRBV24-1 to TRBJ2-3; perhaps D is TRBD1 or TRBD2 (5 bases each). The V gene's germline CDR1 is KGHDR and CDR2 SFDVKD. V was clipped by 3 bases and J by 4 bases, with 19 bases between them. The CDR3 totals 17 residues. CDR3 coding DNA: TGTGCCACCAGTGATAAACCCGGGACCCCGAGGGCAGATACGCAGTATTTT. Its translation is CATSDKPGTPRADTQYF.

This clonotype was detected only a few times. The chain employs TRBV9 and TRBJ2-5, with TRBD1 identical over 9 bases. From germline, CDR1 is SGDLS and CDR2 YYNGEE. The CDR3 length is 16 residues. V shed 2 bases, J shed 4 bases, and the junction held 9 bases outside the gene matches. CDR3 region: CASSVGTGISGETQYF. CDR3 DNA sequence: TGTGCCAGCAGCGTCGGGACAGGGATTTCGGGAGAGACCCAGTACTTC.

This clonotype has just one count. The chain has TRBV20-1 and TRBJ2-5, with 8 bases matching TRBD2. V lost 3 bases and J lost 5; bases outside the gene matches: 11. Germline loops: CDR1 DFQATT, CDR2 SNEGSKA (reference sequence). This CDR3 spans 15 amino acids. The CDR3 region is CSASDRTSRHETQYF. The CDR3 region has the DNA TGCAGTGCTAGCGACCGGACTAGCCGTCACGAGACCCAGTACTTC.

This clonotype has more than one count but fewer than ten. V usage is TRBV28 and J usage is TRBJ2-5; possible D gene TRBD2, 5 bases. The better agreement between TRBJ2-7 and the DNA end casts doubt on the J call. CDR1 is MDHEN and CDR2 is SYDVKM in the germline V gene. The length of the CDR3 is 13 residues. Here the CDR3 reads CASLWGSGYEQYF. CDR3 coding DNA: TGTGCCAGCCTTTGGGGAAGCGGCTACGAGCAGTACTTC.

This clonotype showed up just a few times. The V call is TRBV29-1, the J call TRBJ1-2; possibly TRBD1 for D (5 bases). CDR1 and CDR2 (germline): SQVTM, ANQGSEA. The CDR3 is 14 residues long. Trimming stripped 7 bases from V and 8 bases from J, with 23 bases between. CDR3 sequence reads: CSAGTADTPGGYTF. The CDR3 nucleotides read TGCAGCGCTGGGACTGCCGACACCCCGGGCGGCTACACCTTC.

This clonotype was seen only a few times. J is TRBJ2-7 and V is TRBV6-2 or TRBV6-3, with TRBD2 matching over 8 bases. Trimming cost V 5 bases and J 2 bases; bases outside gene matches: 8. The CDR3 covers 15 residues. The germline V gene encodes CDR1 MNHEY and CDR2 SVGEGT. The CDR3 protein is CASSPRGGNPYEQYF. CDR3 sequence (DNA): TGTGCCAGCAGTCCCCGGGGGGGCAACCCCTACGAGCAGTACTTC.

In this sample, this clonotype turned up a few times. This chain joins TRBV14 and TRBJ2-1, with D tentatively TRBD1 or TRBD2 (6 bases each). The V gene lost 4 bases and the J gene lost 1 base, with 17 bases spanning the gap. Germline loops: CDR1 SGHDN, CDR2 FVKESK. The CDR3 covers 17 residues. The CDR3 DNA reads as TGTGCCAGCAGCCCTTTGCTGGGGGCGGGGTCCTACAATGAGCAGTTCTTC. Amino acid sequence: CASSPLLGAGSYNEQFF.

The rearrangement joins TRBV3-1 to TRBJ1-2; D perhaps matches TRBD1 (6 bases). Germline CDR1 and CDR2: LGHDT and YNNKEL (reference sequence). With 3 bases removed from V and 4 bases from J, the gap between germline ends came to 9 bases. This CDR3 spans 13 amino acids. CDR3 region: CASSQPQGYGYTF. CDR3 bases: TGTGCCAGCAGCCAGCCACAGGGCTATGGCTACACCTTC.

The rearrangement joins TRBV5-6 to TRBJ1-4; a possible D gene is TRBD1 (5 bases). CDR1 SGHDT and CDR2 YYEEEE come from the germline V gene. The V gene lost 3 bases and the J gene lost 7 bases, with 10 bases spanning the gap. CDR3 length: 13 residues. CDR3 coding DNA: TGTGCCAGCAGCTCGCAGGGCAGTGAAAAACTGTTTTTT. As protein: CASSSQGSEKLFF.

The J gene is TRBJ1-2, the V gene TRBV3-1; no clear D gene. Deletions cut 1 base from V and 6 bases from J, with 12 bases between. The germline gives CDR1 LGHDT, CDR2 YNNKEL (reference sequence). This CDR3 has 14 amino acids. The CDR3 is CASSQAAGWNGYTF. CDR3 bases: TGTGCCAGCAGCCAAGCGGCGGGGTGGAATGGCTACACCTTC.